The T cell receptor beta chain under discussion was sequenced for a study of HIV-infected patients and healthy controls. TCRdb reprocessed the 5' RACE reads with MiXCR, giving one entry per CDR3 protein. The sample carries about 67,000 distinct CDR3 sequences, less than 20% recorded once. V was clipped by 2 bases and J by 2 bases, with 15 bases between them. The length of the CDR3 is 16 residues. Germline V gene lookup returns CDR1 LNHDA and CDR2 SQIVND (reference sequence). The chain has TRBV19 and TRBJ1-1, with D hard to call. This sequence was found in a human donor in good health. The sequencing input was CD4+ T cells from blood. The CDR3 spells CASSISAGPSNTEAFF. The CDR3 DNA reads TGTGCCAGTAGTATATCTGCCGGACCCTCAAACACTGAAGCTTTCTTT.